This TCR beta chain emerged from a study of blood T cell repertoires in COVID-19. The overall study: COVID-19 samples from acute and convalescent phases originated in the United States, Italy and Spain.

Followed over time, Seattle patients had been enrolled while infection was active. TCRdb's table, derived via immunoSEQ multiplex PCR, lists solely in-frame clones and lacks some. The table shows 250,000 to 350,000 clones, with approximately 85% occurring only once. The germline V gene has CDR1 SGHNT and CDR2 YYREEE (reference sequence). V was cut by 1 base and J by 3 bases, with 7 bases left in between. The CDR3 has 13 amino acids. This TCR came from a human donor with COVID-19, enrolled during active disease. The donor label of this sample is uncertain. The specimen sequenced was peripheral blood. The chain recombines TRBV5-4 with TRBJ1-2; D is perhaps TRBD1 (5 bases). The DNA for the CDR3 is TGTGCCAGCAGCTTGCAGGGTTACTATGGCTACACCTTC. Its protein is CASSLQGYYGYTF. Drawing the rest from reference TRBV5-4 and TRBJ1-2, the complete variable domain is ETGVTQSPTHLIKTRGQQVTLRCSSQSGHNTVSWYQQALGQGPQFIFQYYREEENGRGNFPPRFSGLQFPNYSSELNVNALELDDSALYLCASSLQGYYGYTFGSGTRLTVV.